This T cell receptor (beta chain) came from a study of cytomegalovirus exposure and HLA in healthy donors. The CDR3 extends over 12 amino acids. V lost 6 bases and J lost 8; bases outside the gene matches: 1. Germline assignment: CDR1 SNHLY and CDR2 FYNNEI. A note on this clone: Antigen unknown.

Study-wide points: TCR beta sequences reportedly predicted most subjects' HLA-A and HLA-B alleles accurately.

The PCR used 60 Vbeta and 13 Jbeta primers. Using immunoSEQ multiplex PCR, the repertoire was profiled, and TCRdb retains in-frame clones only, with some absent. The sample carries fewer than 90,000 clones, 55% to 80% recorded once. Sequenced material: PBMCs. This chain uses TRBV2 with TRBJ1-2; TRBD1 agrees at 12 bases. The sequence came from a middle-aged man in good health and CMV-seropositive. CDR3 sequence: CASSGTGGGYTF. The CDR3 DNA reads TGTGCCAGCAGCGGGACAGGGGGCGGCTACACCTTC.